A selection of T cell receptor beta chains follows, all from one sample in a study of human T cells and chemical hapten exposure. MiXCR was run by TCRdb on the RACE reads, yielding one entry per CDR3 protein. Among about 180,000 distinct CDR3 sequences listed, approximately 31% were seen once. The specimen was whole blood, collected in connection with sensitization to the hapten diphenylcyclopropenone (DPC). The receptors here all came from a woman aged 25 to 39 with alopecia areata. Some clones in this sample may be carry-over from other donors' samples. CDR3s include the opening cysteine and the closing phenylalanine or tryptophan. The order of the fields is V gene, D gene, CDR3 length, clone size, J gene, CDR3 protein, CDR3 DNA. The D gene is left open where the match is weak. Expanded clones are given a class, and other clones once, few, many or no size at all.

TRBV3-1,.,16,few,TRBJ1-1,CASSQDLVKMNTEAFF,TGTGCCAGCAGCCAAGATCTTGTCAAGATGAACACTGAAGCTTTCTTT
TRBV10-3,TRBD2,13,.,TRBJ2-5,CATRVAGQETQYF,TGTGCCACTCGGGTAGCGGGACAAGAGACCCAGTACTTC
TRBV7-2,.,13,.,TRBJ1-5,CASSEQYYQPQHF,TGTGCCAGCAGTGAACAGTACTATCAGCCCCAGCATTTT
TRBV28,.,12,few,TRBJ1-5,CASSFRPQPQHF,TGTGCCAGCAGTTTTCGGCCTCAGCCCCAGCATTTT
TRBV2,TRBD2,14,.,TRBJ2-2,CASRGTSAAGELFF,TGTGCCAGCAGAGGGACTAGCGCCGCCGGGGAGCTGTTTTTT
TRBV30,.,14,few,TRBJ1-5,CAWTPARTNQPQHF,TGTGCCTGGACCCCCGCCAGGACCAATCAGCCCCAGCATTTT
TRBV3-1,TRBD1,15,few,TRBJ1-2,CASSRGTGGSYGYTF,TGTGCCAGCAGCCGGGGGACAGGGGGAAGCTATGGCTACACCTTC
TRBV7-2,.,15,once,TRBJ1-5,CASSLGGAGDQPQHF,TGTGCCAGCAGCTTAGGGGGAGCCGGGGATCAGCCCCAGCATTTT
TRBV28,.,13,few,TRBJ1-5,CAHGGYLDQPQHF,TGTGCCCACGGGGGCTACTTGGATCAGCCCCAGCATTTT
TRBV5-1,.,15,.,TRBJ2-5,CASSSGPKARETQYF,TGCGCCAGCAGCTCGGGACCTAAAGCTAGGGAGACCCAGTACTTC
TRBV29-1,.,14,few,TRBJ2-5,CSVGVSGGQETQYF,TGCAGCGTTGGGGTTAGCGGAGGACAAGAGACCCAGTACTTC
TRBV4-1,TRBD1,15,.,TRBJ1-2,CASSQDRSGGDGYTF,TGCGCCAGCAGCCAAGATCGCTCAGGGGGCGATGGCTACACCTTC